This section outlines one TCR beta chain sequence together with its context. Its antigen is not yet known. Base qualities are missing; no much larger clone stands one base away. CDR1 and CDR2, looked up from the germline V gene (reference sequence), are SEHNR and FQNEAQ. From cysteine to phenylalanine, the CDR3 is 13 amino acids long. This entry keeps only the CDR3 DNA: 39 bases, framed from base 1. Deletion took 5 bases off V and 9 bases off J, with a span of 11 bases between the germline ends. The data are from a study of shared clonotypes between healthy human individuals (dated by TCRdb to 2020 to 2021). In terms of the full investigation: The cohort comprised two women and a few men aged 18 to 49 years. For each donor, three plates each were used for CD4 naive and CD4 memory, two plates were used for CD8 naive, and one plate was used for CD8 memory. The study deeply sequenced blood TCR repertoires of roughly five healthy adults to estimate repertoire size and the extent of clonotype sharing between individuals. Different laboratories and diverse techniques were used to prepare libraries and sequence TCR repertoires, to increase sequencing depth and limit assay-specific biases. Per donor, leukapheresis produced somewhere between about 0.8 and 9.5 billion PBMCs. What the work shows at the level of the full study, not this receptor alone: Because the study included a small number of donors, the genetic and exposure-history diversity represented was limited. Only blood was sampled, and tissue TCR repertoires likely differ from those in blood. Incomplete sequencing was indicated by rarefaction of sorted-subset datasets, despite the large sequencing depth. Estimated clonotype richness was generally larger for naive than for memory subsets. Compared with non-shared clonotypes, the clonotypes found in all four sorted-subset donors had higher generation probabilities. Based on pairwise subsampling, the degree of clonotype sharing among donors was expected to be affected by sequencing depth. Across a handful of donors, about 5% of naive CD4, more than 3% of naive CD8, 2% to 2.5% of memory CD4, and around 0.4% of memory CD8 clonotypes were shared.

Using the deep immunoSEQ assay, TCR CDR3 regions were amplified from genomic DNA by multiplex PCR. For each cell subset, the extracted genomic DNA was distributed evenly across all wells of several immunoSEQ 96-well plates, and each plate served as one replicate. Each replicate PCR for sorted subsets received about 180 ng genomic DNA, equal to about 30,000 T cell genomes. Purified libraries were quantified with a Qubit 3.0 fluorometer, sized on a Bioanalyzer 2100, and re-quantified with the KAPA Library Quantification kit. Every immunoSEQ 96-well plate was sequenced on a dedicated single-read 150-cycle Illumina NextSeq 550 flow cell. On the study's bioinformatics: Because the immunoSEQ output held only junctional sequences and lacked quality scores, the filtering could not match the filtering applied to full-length reads. Sequences were annotated with PyIR, a Python wrapper for IgBLAST v1.9, and V/J genes and CDR3 were assigned using IMGT germline references. Reads were removed for weak V/J assignments (E-value above 1e-6), missing CDR3, stop codons, out-of-frame junctions, or ambiguous translated residues. V3J clonotypes were defined by identical inferred V gene, J gene, and CDR3 amino acid sequence. The percentage overlap between two repertoires was calculated by dividing the number of shared unique clonotypes by the size of the smaller repertoire. RTK rarefaction, the Chao1 estimator, and Recon v2.1 estimates of unobserved clonotypes were used to assess repertoire richness. Generation probabilities for all TCRbeta clonotypes obtained by the gDNA method from a handful of donors were computed using OLGA. The table was pulled from immuneACCESS by TCRdb, which kept in-frame rearrangements only. Such tables lose some clones; where checked, under half of the loss comes from unresolved V genes, and the rest has no known cause. V, J and clone size reflect that table, while D and trimming were determined from the DNA. The sample table lists approximately 2.3 million clones, approximately 95% of them with a count of one. The top ten clones comprise 0.39% of the sample.

Donors were healthy HIV-negative adults with no recently reported acute infections or vaccinations. Every donor was a Caucasian adult living in Nashville, Tennessee, USA. CD4+ T cells were enriched by magnetic negative selection, after which naive cells were positively selected on CD45RA and the negative fraction was taken as the memory subset. After blood collection by leukapheresis, PBMCs were isolated using Ficoll-Histopaque density gradient centrifugation and then cryopreserved in the vapor phase of liquid nitrogen. Purity and quantity of every magnetically sorted T cell population were checked by analytical flow cytometry. Genomic DNA was isolated from every sorted fraction and measured by UV absorbance on a Nanodrop 2000c.

The source material was naive CD4+ T cells from PBMCs. The sample's cell subset or site label is to be understood as: CD45RA+ positively selected. The source of this sequence is a young man in good health. Some clones in this sample may be carry-over from other donors' samples. This chain is built from TRBV7-9 and TRBJ1-6, with the D gene call left open. The CDR3 corresponds to CASSPQAPSPLHF. The DNA sequence is TGTGCCAGCAGCCCCCAGGCCCCTTCACCCCTCCACTTT.